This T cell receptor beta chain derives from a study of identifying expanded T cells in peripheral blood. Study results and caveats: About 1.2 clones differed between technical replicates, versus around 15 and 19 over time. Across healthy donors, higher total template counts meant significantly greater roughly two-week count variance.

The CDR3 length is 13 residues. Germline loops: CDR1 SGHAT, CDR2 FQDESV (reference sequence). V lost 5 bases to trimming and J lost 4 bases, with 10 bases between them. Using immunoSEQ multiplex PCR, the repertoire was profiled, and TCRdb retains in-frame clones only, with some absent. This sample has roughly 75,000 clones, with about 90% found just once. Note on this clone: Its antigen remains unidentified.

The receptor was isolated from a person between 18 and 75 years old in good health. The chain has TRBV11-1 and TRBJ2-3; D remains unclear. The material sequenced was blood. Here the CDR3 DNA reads TGTGCCAGCAGCACGAAGCAGGCAGATACGCAGTATTTT. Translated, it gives CASSTKQADTQYF.